Each of the 22 T cell receptor beta chains below was sequenced from the same sample in a study of blood T cell repertoires in COVID-19. The table came from immunoSEQ multiplex PCR; TCRdb's copy has only in-frame clones and leaves some out. This sample has tens of thousands of clones; nearly 90% occur once, and the top ten carry 2.9%. The specimen sequenced was peripheral blood. The receptor source for this set is a woman of 80 years or more with acute or convalescent COVID-19.

This chain joins TRBV4-3 and TRBJ1-1, with 7 bases that match TRBD1. The CDR3 spans 17 residues. Germline V gene data show CDR1 as LGHNA and CDR2 as YSLEER. The ends lost 0 bases at V and 4 bases at J; junction bases unmatched: 11. The CDR3 here is CASSQDGRRGGATEAFF. The CDR3 bases are TGCGCCAGCAGCCAAGACGGACGTAGAGGGGGCGCCACTGAAGCTTTCTTT.

The CDR3 region has the DNA TGTGCCAGCAGCCAATTCGTCGGTCCCTACGAGCAGTACTTC. Translation gives CASSQFVGPYEQYF. The chain links TRBV3-1 (or the pseudogene TRBV3-2) to TRBJ2-7, with no clear D. The ends were cut back, 2 bases at V and 2 bases at J, with 10 bases in the middle. The germline V gene has CDR1 LGHDT and CDR2 YNNKEL (reference sequence). The CDR3 loop spans 14 amino acids.

This clone was seen a single time. The chain recombines TRBV4-1 with TRBJ1-2; D is perhaps TRBD1 (5 bases). The ends were cut back, 3 bases at V and 3 bases at J, with 14 bases in the middle. CDR3 length: 15 residues. Germline V gene data show CDR1 as MGHRA and CDR2 as YSYEKL. The CDR3 DNA is TGCGCCAGCAGCCATTACATGACAGCCTACTATGGCTACACCTTC. It specifies CASSHYMTAYYGYTF.

The chain employs TRBV3-1 (or the pseudogene TRBV3-2) and TRBJ2-3, with D tentatively TRBD2 (5 bases). CDR3 length: 15 amino acids. Per germline, CDR1 LGHDT and CDR2 YNNKEL (reference sequence). The V end lost 1 base, the J end lost 9 bases, and 17 bases lay between the germline ends. Here the CDR3 reads CASSQGTGPRGTQYF. CDR3 DNA: TGTGCCAGCAGCCAAGGAACGGGCCCACGGGGAACGCAGTATTTT.

This clone was detected only once. The gene calls are TRBV5-4 and TRBJ2-2; D is ambiguous. Germline lookup yields CDR1 SGHNT and CDR2 YYREEE (reference sequence). The V end was cut by 0 bases, the J end by 2 bases, with 11 bases between. The CDR3 runs 16 residues. CDR3 residues: CASSLAPGHNTGELFF. CDR3 bases: TGTGCCAGCAGCTTGGCTCCAGGCCATAACACCGGGGAGCTGTTTTTT.

The chain employs TRBV20-1 and TRBJ2-6; the match to TRBD2 covers 10 bases. This CDR3 is built from 17 residues. With V trimmed by 3 bases and J by 0 bases, 5 bases remained unmatched. Germline loops: CDR1 DFQATT, CDR2 SNEGSKA (reference sequence). CDR3 coding DNA: TGCAGTGCTAGTCGGACTAGCGGTTACTCTGGGGCCAACGTCCTGACTTTC. Translating it yields CSASRTSGYSGANVLTF.

This clone has only one observation. The rearrangement joins TRBV25-1 to TRBJ2-1; unclear D gene. V was clipped by 3 bases and J by 3 bases, with 18 bases between them. The CDR3 has 17 amino acids. Germline V CDR1 and CDR2: MGHDK, SYGVNS. The CDR3 region is CASSDPAPATGYNEQFF. The DNA of the CDR3 is TGTGCCAGCAGTGATCCTGCCCCGGCGACGGGCTACAATGAGCAGTTCTTC.

The chain combines TRBV3-1 (or the pseudogene TRBV3-2) with TRBJ2-2; TRBD2 matches 8 bases. The CDR3 totals 15 residues. Per germline, CDR1 LGHDT and CDR2 YNNKEL (reference sequence). J lost 5 bases, V lost 3 bases, and 5 bases had no gene match. CDR3 protein: CASSHNSGSTGELFF. CDR3 DNA: TGTGCCAGCAGCCATAACAGCGGGAGTACCGGGGAGCTGTTTTTT.

The chain employs TRBV5-4 and TRBJ2-5; 10 bases agree with TRBD2. From germline, CDR1 is SGHNT and CDR2 YYREEE (reference sequence). CDR3 size: 14 residues. V lost 5 bases and J lost 5; bases outside the gene matches: 6. CDR3: CASRERGGTETQYF. The CDR3 coding sequence is TGTGCCAGCAGGGAGCGGGGGGGGACGGAGACCCAGTACTTC.

The gene calls are TRBV5-1 and TRBJ1-4; the D gene is possibly TRBD1 (5 bases). CDR1 and CDR2 from the germline V gene are SGHRS and YFSETQ. The CDR3 covers 16 residues. Trimming took 0 bases from V and 8 from J, leaving 17 bases between them. The CDR3: CASSLAGSLGLEKLFF. The CDR3 bases are TGCGCCAGCAGCTTGGCCGGGAGTTTGGGGCTCGAAAAACTGTTTTTT.

The rearrangement uses TRBV10-3 and TRBJ2-5, with D tentatively TRBD2 (5 bases). CDR3 length: 14 amino acids. In germline, CDR1 is ENHRY, CDR2 SYGVKD. V lost 5 bases and J 2 bases, leaving 12 bases between the germline ends. The CDR3 region is CAISRAERQETQYF. In DNA, the CDR3 is TGTGCCATCAGTCGAGCGGAGAGACAAGAGACCCAGTACTTC.

This clone was recorded a few times. The CDR3, as DNA: TGTGCCAGCTCAGGGACTAGCGGGAAAGAGCAGTTCTTC. This translates into CASSGTSGKEQFF. V gene TRBV18 combines with J gene TRBJ2-1; the match to TRBD2 covers 13 bases. V shed 5 bases and J 10 bases; nucleotides not matched to a gene: 2. Germline CDR1 is KGHSH and CDR2 is LQKENI. The length of the CDR3 is 13 residues. The full variable domain, completed using reference TRBV18 and TRBJ2-1, is NAGVMQNPRHLVRRRGQEARLRCSPMKGHSHVYWYRQLPEEGLKFMVYLQKENIIDESGMPKERFSAEFPKEGPSILRIQQVVRGDSAAYFCASSGTSGKEQFFGPGTRLTVL.

V usage is TRBV11-1 and J usage is TRBJ2-7, with D unresolved. The CDR3 loop spans 11 amino acids. Per the germline V gene, CDR1 is SGHAT and CDR2 is FQDESV (reference sequence). Trimming removed 4 bases from V and 4 bases from J, with 5 bases in between. CDR3 protein: CASSSRYEQYF. For the CDR3, the DNA is TGTGCCAGCAGCTCTAGATACGAGCAGTACTTC. Drawing the rest from reference TRBV11-1 and TRBJ2-7, the complete variable domain is EAEVAQSPRYKITEKSQAVAFWCDPISGHATLYWYRQILGQGPELLVQFQDESVVDDSQLPKDRFSAERLKGVDSTLKIQPAELGDSAMYLCASSSRYEQYFGPGTRLTVT.

V usage is TRBV6-1 and J usage is TRBJ2-7, with 13 bases identical to TRBD2. Germline trimming cut 4 bases from V and 0 bases from J; bases unmatched to any gene: 15. In germline, CDR1 is MNHNS, CDR2 SASEGT. The CDR3 consists of 20 residues. The CDR3 here is CASSARTSGSNYLGSYEQYF. As DNA, the CDR3 is TGTGCCAGCAGTGCAAGGACTAGCGGGAGCAATTACCTAGGCTCCTACGAGCAGTACTTC.

The chain combines TRBV4-1 with TRBJ1-2, with 9 bases aligning to TRBD1. CDR3 size: 15 residues. Germline CDR1 and CDR2: MGHRA and YSYEKL. V lost 2 bases to trimming and J lost 4 bases; unmatched junction nucleotides: 5. CDR3 sequence: CASSQQGQGSYGYTF. CDR3 nucleotides: TGCGCCAGCAGCCAACAGGGACAGGGAAGCTATGGCTACACCTTC.

The V call is TRBV7-9, the J call TRBJ2-1; D is perhaps TRBD2 (6 bases). The CDR3 is 12 residues long. V dropped 1 base and J dropped 13 bases, with 11 bases sitting between them. CDR1 is SEHNR and CDR2 is FQNEAQ in the germline V gene (reference sequence). The CDR3 DNA reads as TGTGCCAGCAGCTTAGATGTAGCGGTCCAGTTCTTC. Its protein is CASSLDVAVQFF.

This clone was picked up one time. The V call is TRBV19, the J call TRBJ1-2, with 10 bases matching TRBD1. The CDR3 runs 16 residues. Germline CDR1 reads LNHDA; CDR2 reads SQIVND (reference sequence). J was trimmed by 2 bases and V by 4 bases; bases with no gene match: 7. CDR3 region: CASSKIPGQGNYGYTF. The CDR3 DNA reads as TGTGCCAGTAGTAAAATACCGGGACAGGGGAACTATGGCTACACCTTC. The full variable domain, its missing parts supplied by reference TRBV19 and TRBJ1-2, is DGGITQSPKYLFRKEGQNVTLSCEQNLNHDAMYWYRQDPGQGLRLIYYSQIVNDFQKGDIAEGYSVSREKKESFPLTVTSAQKNPTAFYLCASSKIPGQGNYGYTFGSGTRLTVV.

The rearrangement joins TRBV28 to TRBJ1-1, with D tentatively TRBD1 (5 bases). V was clipped by 11 bases and J by 0 bases, with 13 bases between them. In germline, CDR1 is MDHEN, CDR2 SYDVKM. This CDR3 has 13 residues. The CDR3 DNA is TGTGCCGCCGGCGACAGCATGAACACTGAAGCTTTCTTT. Translated, it gives CAAGDSMNTEAFF.

The V and J genes are TRBV24-1 and TRBJ1-4, with TRBD1 identical over 8 bases. V was clipped by 4 bases and J by 8 bases; unmatched bases: 8. Looked up from germline, CDR1 is KGHDR and CDR2 is SFDVKD. CDR3 length equals 15 residues. The CDR3 DNA reads as TGTGCCACCAGTGAGTCGACAGGGGAGAGAGAAAAACTGTTTTTT. Protein product: CATSESTGEREKLFF.

Here the CDR3 DNA reads TGTGCCAGCAGTTCCCCGGCAGGGGGCTTGACTGAAGCTTTCTTT. This codes for CASSSPAGGLTEAFF. The chain combines TRBV28 with TRBJ1-1; 8 bases align to TRBD1. The CDR3 is 15 amino acids. Germline values: CDR1 MDHEN, CDR2 SYDVKM. Trimming took 4 bases from V and 5 from J; bases not matched to a gene: 9.

V gene TRBV2 combines with J gene TRBJ1-1; D gene uncertain. Germline V gene data show CDR1 as SNHLY and CDR2 as FYNNEI. V was pared by 2 bases and J by 5 bases, with 9 bases between. The CDR3 contains 13 residues. CDR3 sequence (DNA): TGTGCCAGCAGTGAACAGGAGGTGACTGAAGCTTTCTTT. Translated: CASSEQEVTEAFF.

The chain recombines TRBV5-1 with TRBJ1-1; TRBD1 aligns across 8 bases. CDR3 length: 14 residues. The trim removed 2 bases at V and 7 bases at J, leaving 7 bases unmatched. Germline lookup yields CDR1 SGHRS and CDR2 YFSETQ. CDR3 region: CASSFAGGWNEAFF. The CDR3 coding sequence is TGCGCCAGCAGCTTCGCAGGGGGCTGGAATGAAGCTTTCTTT. Variable domain in full (rest from reference TRBV5-1 and TRBJ1-1): KAGVTQTPRYLIKTRGQQVTLSCSPISGHRSVSWYQQTPGQGLQFLFEYFSETQRNKGNFPGRFSGRQFSNSRSEMNVSTLELGDSALYLCASSFAGGWNEAFFGQGTRLTVV.